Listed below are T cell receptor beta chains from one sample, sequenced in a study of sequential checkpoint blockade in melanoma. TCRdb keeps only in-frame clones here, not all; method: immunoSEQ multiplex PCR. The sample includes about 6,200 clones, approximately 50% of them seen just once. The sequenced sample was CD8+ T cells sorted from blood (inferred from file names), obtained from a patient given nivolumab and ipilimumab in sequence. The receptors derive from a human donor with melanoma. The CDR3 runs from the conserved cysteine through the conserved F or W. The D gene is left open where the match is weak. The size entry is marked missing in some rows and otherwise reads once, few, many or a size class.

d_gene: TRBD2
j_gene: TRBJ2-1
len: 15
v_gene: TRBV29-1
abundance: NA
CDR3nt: TGCAGCGTTGAGACCGGGACTAGTCGACCCAATGAGCAGTTCTTC
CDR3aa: CSVETGTSRPNEQFF

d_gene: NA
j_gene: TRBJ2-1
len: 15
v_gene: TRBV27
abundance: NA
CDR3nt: TGTGCCAGCAGGTTGGGCGGCTTTCCGGGGAATGAGCAGTTCTTC
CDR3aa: CASRLGGFPGNEQFF

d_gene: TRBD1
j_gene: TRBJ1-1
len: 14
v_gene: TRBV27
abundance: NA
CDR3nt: TGTGCCAGCAGTCGCGGACAGGGCGTAACTGAAGCTTTCTTT
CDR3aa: CASSRGQGVTEAFF

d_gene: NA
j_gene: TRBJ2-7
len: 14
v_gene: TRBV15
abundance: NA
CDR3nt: TGTGCCACCAGCATTTTTTCCTACGGGGGCGAGCAGTACTTC
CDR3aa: CATSIFSYGGEQYF

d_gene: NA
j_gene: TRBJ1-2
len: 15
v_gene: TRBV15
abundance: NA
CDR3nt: TGTGCCACCAGCAGAGATCGGGCAGGGTCCTATGGCTACACCTTC
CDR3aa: CATSRDRAGSYGYTF

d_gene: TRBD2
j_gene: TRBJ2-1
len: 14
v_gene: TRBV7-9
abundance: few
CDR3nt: TGTGCCAGCAGGGAAGCGGGAGGGCGGAGTGAGCAGTTCTTC
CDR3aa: CASREAGGRSEQFF

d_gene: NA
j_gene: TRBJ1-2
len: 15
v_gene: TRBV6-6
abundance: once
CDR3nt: TGTGCCAGCAGCACCAACCGGCTGGTAGAGGATGGCTACACCTTC
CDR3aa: CASSTNRLVEDGYTF

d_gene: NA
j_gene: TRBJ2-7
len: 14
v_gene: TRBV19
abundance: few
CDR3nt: TGTGCCAGTAGTATGAGGCGGGACCCCTACGAGCAGTACTTC
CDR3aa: CASSMRRDPYEQYF

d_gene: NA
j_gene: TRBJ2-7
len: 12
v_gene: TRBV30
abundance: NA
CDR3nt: TGTGCCTGGACCCTCGACAGCTACGAGCAGTACTTC
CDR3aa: CAWTLDSYEQYF

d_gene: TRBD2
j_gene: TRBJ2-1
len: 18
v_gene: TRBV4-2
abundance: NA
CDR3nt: TGTGCCAGCAGCCAAGATGCGGCCCTCGGGGGGTTTTACAATGAGCAGTTCTTC
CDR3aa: CASSQDAALGGFYNEQFF

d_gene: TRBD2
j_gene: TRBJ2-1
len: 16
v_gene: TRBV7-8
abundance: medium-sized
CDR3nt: TGTGCCAGCAGCTTAGGGGCGGGAGGGGGCTACAATGAGCAGTTCTTC
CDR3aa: CASSLGAGGGYNEQFF

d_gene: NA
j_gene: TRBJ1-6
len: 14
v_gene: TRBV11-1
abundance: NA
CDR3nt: TGTGCCAGCAGCTTCCGGGGTAACAATTCACCCCTCCACTTT
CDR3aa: CASSFRGNNSPLHF

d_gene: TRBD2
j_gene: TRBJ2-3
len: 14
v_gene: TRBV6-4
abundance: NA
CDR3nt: TGTGCCAGTTCCGAAGCGGGGGGCACAGATACGCAGTATTTT
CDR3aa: CASSEAGGTDTQYF

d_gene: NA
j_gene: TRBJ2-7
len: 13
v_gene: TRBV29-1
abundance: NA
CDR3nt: TGCAGCGTTGAAAAGGACACCTCCTACGAGCAGTACTTC
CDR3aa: CSVEKDTSYEQYF

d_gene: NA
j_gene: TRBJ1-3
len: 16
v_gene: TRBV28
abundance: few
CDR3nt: TGTGCCAGCAGTCTCTACAGGGCCTACTCTGGAAACACCATATATTTT
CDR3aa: CASSLYRAYSGNTIYF

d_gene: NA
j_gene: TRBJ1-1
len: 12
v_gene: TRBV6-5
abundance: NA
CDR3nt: TGTGCCAGCAGCCTCAGGATGACTGAAGCTTTCTTT
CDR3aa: CASSLRMTEAFF

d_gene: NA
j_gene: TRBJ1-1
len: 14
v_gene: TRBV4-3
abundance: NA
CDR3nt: TGCGCCAGCAGCCAAGATGTCGGGTACATTGAAGCTTTCTTT
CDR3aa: CASSQDVGYIEAFF

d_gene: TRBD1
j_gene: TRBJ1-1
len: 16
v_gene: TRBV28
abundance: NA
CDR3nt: TGTGCCAGCAGTTTCTGGGACAGGCGGCGAGACACTGAAGCTTTCTTT
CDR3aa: CASSFWDRRRDTEAFF

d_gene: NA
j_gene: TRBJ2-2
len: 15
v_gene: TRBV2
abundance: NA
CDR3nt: TGTGCCAGCAGTCCAGGGCCAGCCAACACCGGGGAGCTGTTTTTT
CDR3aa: CASSPGPANTGELFF

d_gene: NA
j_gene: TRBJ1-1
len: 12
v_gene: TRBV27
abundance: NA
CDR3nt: TGTGCCAGCAGTATACAGGGCGCTGAAGCTTTCTTT
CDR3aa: CASSIQGAEAFF

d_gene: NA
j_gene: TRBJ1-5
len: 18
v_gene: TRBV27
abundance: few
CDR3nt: TGTGCCAGCAGTTACCTATACACGGCGGGGAGTAGAAATCAGCCCCAGCATTTT
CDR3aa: CASSYLYTAGSRNQPQHF

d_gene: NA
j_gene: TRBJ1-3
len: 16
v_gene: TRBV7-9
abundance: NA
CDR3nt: TGTGCCAGCATCCTACTGAGACCCAGGCCTGGAAACACCATATATTTT
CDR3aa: CASILLRPRPGNTIYF